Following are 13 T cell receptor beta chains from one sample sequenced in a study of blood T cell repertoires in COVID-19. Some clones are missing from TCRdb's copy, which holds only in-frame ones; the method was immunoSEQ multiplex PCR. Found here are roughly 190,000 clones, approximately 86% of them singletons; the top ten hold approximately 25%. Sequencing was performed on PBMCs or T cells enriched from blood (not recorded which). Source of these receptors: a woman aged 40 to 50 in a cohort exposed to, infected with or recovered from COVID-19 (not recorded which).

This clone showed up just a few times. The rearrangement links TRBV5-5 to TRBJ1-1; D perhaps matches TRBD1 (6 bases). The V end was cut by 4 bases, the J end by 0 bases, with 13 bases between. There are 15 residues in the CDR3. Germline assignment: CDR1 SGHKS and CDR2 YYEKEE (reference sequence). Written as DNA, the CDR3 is TGTGCCAGCAGCCCCTATGACAGGATGAACACTGAAGCTTTCTTT. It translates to CASSPYDRMNTEAFF.

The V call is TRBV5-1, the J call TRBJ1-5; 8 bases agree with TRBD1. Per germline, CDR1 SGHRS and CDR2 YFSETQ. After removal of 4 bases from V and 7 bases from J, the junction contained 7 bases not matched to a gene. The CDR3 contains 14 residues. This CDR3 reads CASSPGQGQQPQHF. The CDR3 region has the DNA TGCGCCAGCAGCCCAGGACAGGGTCAACAGCCCCAGCATTTT.

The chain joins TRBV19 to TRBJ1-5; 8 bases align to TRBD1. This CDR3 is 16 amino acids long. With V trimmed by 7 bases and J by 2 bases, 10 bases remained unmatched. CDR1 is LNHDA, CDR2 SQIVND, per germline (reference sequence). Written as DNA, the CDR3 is TGTGCCAGTAAGGCAGGGGGCGTCGGGGGCAATCAGCCCCAGCATTTT. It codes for CASKAGGVGGNQPQHF.

CDR3 sequence reads: CASSLDGGPYEQYF. For the CDR3, the DNA is TGTGCCAGCAGTTTGGACGGGGGACCCTACGAGCAGTACTTC. The genes are TRBV27 and TRBJ2-7; maybe TRBD2 (6 bases). Germline lookup yields CDR1 MNHEY and CDR2 SMNVEV (reference sequence). The V end was cut by 3 bases, the J end by 2 bases, with 11 bases between. The CDR3 loop spans 14 amino acids.

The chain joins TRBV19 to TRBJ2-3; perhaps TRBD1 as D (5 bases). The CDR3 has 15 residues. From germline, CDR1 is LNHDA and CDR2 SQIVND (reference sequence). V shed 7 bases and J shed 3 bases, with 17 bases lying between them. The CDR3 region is CASTRVGLGTDTQYF. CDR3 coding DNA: TGTGCCAGTACTCGCGTGGGGCTTGGGACAGATACGCAGTATTTT.

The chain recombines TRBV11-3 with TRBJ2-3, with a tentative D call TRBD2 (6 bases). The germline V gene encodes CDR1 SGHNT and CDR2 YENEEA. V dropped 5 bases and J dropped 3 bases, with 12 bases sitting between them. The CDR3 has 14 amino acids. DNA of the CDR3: TGTGCCAGCAGCATGGGACTCTCAACAGATACGCAGTATTTT. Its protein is CASSMGLSTDTQYF. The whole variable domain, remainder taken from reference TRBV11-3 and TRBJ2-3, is EAGVVQSPRYKIIEKKQPVAFWCNPISGHNTLYWYLQNLGQGPELLIRYENEEAVDDSQLPKDRFSAERLKGVDSTLKIQPAELGDSAVYLCASSMGLSTDTQYFGPGTRLTVL.

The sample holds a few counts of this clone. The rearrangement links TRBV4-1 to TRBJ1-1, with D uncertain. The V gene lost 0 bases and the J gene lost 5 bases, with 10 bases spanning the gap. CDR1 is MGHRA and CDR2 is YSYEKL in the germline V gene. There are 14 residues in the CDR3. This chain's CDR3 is CASSQDPVRTEAFF. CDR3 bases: TGCGCCAGCAGCCAAGATCCGGTCAGGACTGAAGCTTTCTTT.

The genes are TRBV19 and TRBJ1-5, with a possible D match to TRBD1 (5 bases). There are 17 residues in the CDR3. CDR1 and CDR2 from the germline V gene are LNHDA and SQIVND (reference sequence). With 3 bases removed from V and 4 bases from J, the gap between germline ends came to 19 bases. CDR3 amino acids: CASSIRLGGPRNQPQHF. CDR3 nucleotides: TGTGCCAGTAGTATTCGTCTGGGGGGACCTAGGAATCAGCCCCAGCATTTT.

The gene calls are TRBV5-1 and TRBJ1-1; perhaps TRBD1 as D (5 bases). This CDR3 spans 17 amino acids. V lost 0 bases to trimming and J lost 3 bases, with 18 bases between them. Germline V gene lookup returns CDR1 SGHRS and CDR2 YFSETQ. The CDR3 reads CASSLVGRVRLYTEAFF. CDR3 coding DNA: TGCGCCAGCAGCTTGGTGGGCAGGGTGCGTTTGTACACTGAAGCTTTCTTT.

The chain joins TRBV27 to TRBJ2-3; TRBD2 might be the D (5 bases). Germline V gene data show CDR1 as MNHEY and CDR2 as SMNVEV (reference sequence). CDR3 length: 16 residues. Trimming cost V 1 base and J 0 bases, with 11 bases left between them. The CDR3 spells CASSLFGLASTDTQYF. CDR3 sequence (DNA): TGTGCCAGCAGTTTATTCGGGCTAGCAAGCACAGATACGCAGTATTTT.

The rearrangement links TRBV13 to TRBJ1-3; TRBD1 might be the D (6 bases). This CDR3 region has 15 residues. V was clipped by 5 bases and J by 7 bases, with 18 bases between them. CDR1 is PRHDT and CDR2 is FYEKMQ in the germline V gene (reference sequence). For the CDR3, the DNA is TGTGCCAGCAGCCGGGTTCCCAGGGGTAGGAACACCATATATTTT. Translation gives CASSRVPRGRNTIYF.

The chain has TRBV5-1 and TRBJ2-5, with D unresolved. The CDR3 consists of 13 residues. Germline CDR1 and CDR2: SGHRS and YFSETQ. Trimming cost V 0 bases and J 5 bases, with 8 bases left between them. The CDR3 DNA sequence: TGCGCCAGCAGCTTGGGTACGCGGGAGACCCAGTACTTC. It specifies CASSLGTRETQYF.

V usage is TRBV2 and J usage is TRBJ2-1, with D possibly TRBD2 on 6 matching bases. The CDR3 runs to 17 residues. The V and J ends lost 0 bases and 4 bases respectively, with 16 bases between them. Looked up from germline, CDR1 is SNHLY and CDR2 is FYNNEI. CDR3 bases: TGTGCCAGCAGTGAAGCGCGCGGGGCAGATTCGTACAATGAGCAGTTCTTC. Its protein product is CASSEARGADSYNEQFF.